The 10 T cell receptor beta chains reported below all come from one sample, sequenced in a study of T-cell memory formation after mild COVID-19. Using its own MiXCR run on the 5' RACE reads, TCRdb lists one record per CDR3 protein. The sample has approximately 190,000 distinct CDR3 sequences, about 17% seen once; the top ten hold 2.4%. Sequenced sample: PBMCs or a T cell subset sorted from them (not recorded which). These receptors came from an adult woman who had mild COVID-19 (a few samples of this study predate the infection). Cell type and time point are not known.

This clonotype has just a few counts. The CDR3 DNA sequence: TGTGCCAGCAGCGTAGCGGCAGGTTATAACTATGGCTACACCTTC. The encoded protein is CASSVAAGYNYGYTF. V usage is TRBV9 and J usage is TRBJ1-2; no reliable D call. Germline V CDR1 and CDR2: SGDLS, YYNGEE. V lost 0 bases and J lost 1, with 10 bases in between. This CDR3 region has 15 residues. Together with reference TRBV9 and TRBJ1-2, the CDR3 gives the full variable domain: DSGVTQTPKHLITATGQRVTLRCSPRSGDLSVYWYQQSLDQGLQFLIQYYNGEERAKGNILERFSAQQFPDLHSELNLSSLELGDSALYFCASSVAAGYNYGYTFGSGTRLTVV.

V gene TRBV6-6 combines with J gene TRBJ1-2, with D unclear. CDR1 and CDR2 from the germline V gene are MNHNY and SVGAGI (reference sequence). The CDR3 contains 13 residues. V shed 4 bases and J shed 6 bases, with 12 bases lying between them. CDR3 sequence: CASSFTGINGYTF. CDR3 DNA: TGTGCCAGCAGTTTCACCGGGATAAATGGCTACACCTTC.

This clonotype was counted between two and nine times. The chain links TRBV5-6 to TRBJ1-4, with D perhaps TRBD1 (6 bases). The CDR3 consists of 15 residues. Germline assignment: CDR1 SGHDT and CDR2 YYEEEE. V lost 2 bases to trimming and J lost 5 bases, with 13 bases between them. The CDR3 loop reads CASSFFGQGNEKLFF. The CDR3 DNA sequence: TGTGCCAGCAGCTTTTTTGGGCAGGGGAATGAAAAACTGTTTTTT.

The V call is TRBV15, the J call TRBJ1-4; tentative D call: TRBD1 (6 bases). The length of the CDR3 is 16 residues. Germline V CDR1 and CDR2: LNHNV, YYDKDF (reference sequence). V was shortened by 0 bases and J by 7 bases, with 15 bases between the two germline ends. The CDR3 sequence is CATSRDRTGNGEKLFF. In DNA form, the CDR3 reads TGTGCCACCAGCAGAGATCGCACAGGGAACGGTGAAAAACTGTTTTTT.

J is TRBJ2-7 and V is TRBV25-1; 7 positions match TRBD2. CDR3 length equals 14 residues. The germline CDR1 and CDR2 sequences are MGHDK and SYGVNS. Germline trimming cut 2 bases from V and 2 bases from J; bases unmatched to any gene: 3. CDR3 in DNA: TGTGCCAGCAGTGAAGGGGAGGGAACCTACGAGCAGTACTTC. As protein: CASSEGEGTYEQYF.

In this sample, this clonotype turned up a few times. This chain links TRBV2 with TRBJ2-3; the match to TRBD2 covers 8 bases. Germline V gene lookup returns CDR1 SNHLY and CDR2 FYNNEI. V shed 6 bases and J 3 bases; nucleotides not matched to a gene: 8. The CDR3 covers 15 residues. CDR3 loop: CASRIVLAETDTQYF. CDR3 coding DNA: TGTGCCAGCAGGATTGTACTAGCGGAGACAGATACGCAGTATTTT. Filled out from reference TRBV2 and TRBJ2-3, the complete variable domain reads EPEVTQTPSHQVTQMGQEVILRCVPISNHLYFYWYRQILGQKVEFLVSFYNNEISEKSEIFDDQFSVERPDGSNFTLKIRSTKLEDSAMYFCASRIVLAETDTQYFGPGTRLTVL.

This clonotype was observed a few times. The gene calls are TRBV7-9 and TRBJ1-1, with TRBD1 as a possible D gene (5 bases). Germline CDR1 reads SEHNR; CDR2 reads FQNEAQ (reference sequence). V was shortened by 4 bases and J by 1 base, with 16 bases between the two germline ends. The CDR3 extends over 16 amino acids. The CDR3 DNA is TGTGCCAGCAGCTCCCCGGGGGGTGACAGGAACACTGAAGCTTTCTTT. Translation gives CASSSPGGDRNTEAFF.

This clonotype was seen at least ten times. The chain has TRBV12-3 or TRBV12-4 and TRBJ2-1; D is perhaps TRBD1 (6 bases). Trimming pared 6 bases from V and 6 bases from J, leaving 15 bases between. The CDR3 consists of 14 residues. This CDR3 reads CASSRDKSGNEQFF. The CDR3 nucleotides are TGTGCCAGCAGCAGGGACAAGAGCGGCAATGAGCAGTTCTTC.

The chain is built from TRBV6-6 and TRBJ1-5, with 8 bases matching TRBD1. The CDR3 covers 14 residues. From germline, CDR1 is MNHNY and CDR2 SVGAGI (reference sequence). Trimming at V came to 7 bases and at J to 6 bases, leaving 8 bases not matched to a gene. CDR3 in DNA: TGTGCCAGCATGCACTCAGGGGGCGGTCAGCCCCAGCATTTT. It codes for CASMHSGGGQPQHF.

This chain uses TRBV12-3 or TRBV12-4 with TRBJ1-1, with D unclear. V was shortened by 1 base and J by 7 bases, with 7 bases between the two germline ends. The CDR3 has 12 amino acids. The CDR3 loop reads CASSLDAVEAFF. CDR3 sequence (DNA): TGTGCCAGCAGTTTAGATGCAGTTGAAGCTTTCTTT.